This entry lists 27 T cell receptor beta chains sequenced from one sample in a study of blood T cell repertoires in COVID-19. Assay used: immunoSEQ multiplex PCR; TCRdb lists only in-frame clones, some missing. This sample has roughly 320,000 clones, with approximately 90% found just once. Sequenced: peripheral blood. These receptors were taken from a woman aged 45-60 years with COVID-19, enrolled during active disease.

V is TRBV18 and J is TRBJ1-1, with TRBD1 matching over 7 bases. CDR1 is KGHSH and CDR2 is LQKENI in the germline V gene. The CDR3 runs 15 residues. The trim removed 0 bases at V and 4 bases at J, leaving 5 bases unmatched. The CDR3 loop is CASSPPRGPVTEAFF. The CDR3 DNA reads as TGTGCCAGCTCACCACCGAGGGGGCCGGTCACTGAAGCTTTCTTT.

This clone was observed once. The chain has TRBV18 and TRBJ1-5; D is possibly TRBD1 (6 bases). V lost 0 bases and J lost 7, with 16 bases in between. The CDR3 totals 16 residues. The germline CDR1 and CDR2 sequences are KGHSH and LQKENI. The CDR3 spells CASSPPRGAGVQPQHF. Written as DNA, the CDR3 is TGTGCCAGCTCACCACCTCGGGGTGCAGGGGTGCAGCCCCAGCATTTT.

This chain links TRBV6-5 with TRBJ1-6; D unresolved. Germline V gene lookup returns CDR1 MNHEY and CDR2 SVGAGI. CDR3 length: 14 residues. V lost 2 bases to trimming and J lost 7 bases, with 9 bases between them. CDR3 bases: TGTGCCAGCAGTTACCGGACGGGAAATTCACCCCTCCACTTT. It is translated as CASSYRTGNSPLHF.

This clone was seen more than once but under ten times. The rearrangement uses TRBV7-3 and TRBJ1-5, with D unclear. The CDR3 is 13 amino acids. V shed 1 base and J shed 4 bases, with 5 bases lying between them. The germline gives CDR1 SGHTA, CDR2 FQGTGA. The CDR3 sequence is CASSLRANQPQHF. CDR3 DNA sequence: TGTGCCAGCAGCTTAAGGGCAAATCAGCCCCAGCATTTT. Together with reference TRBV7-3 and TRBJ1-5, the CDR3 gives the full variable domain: GAGVSQTPSNKVTEKGKYVELRCDPISGHTALYWYRQSLGQGPEFLIYFQGTGAADDSGLPNDRFFAVRPEGSVSTLKIQRTERGDSAVYLCASSLRANQPQHFGDGTRLSIL.

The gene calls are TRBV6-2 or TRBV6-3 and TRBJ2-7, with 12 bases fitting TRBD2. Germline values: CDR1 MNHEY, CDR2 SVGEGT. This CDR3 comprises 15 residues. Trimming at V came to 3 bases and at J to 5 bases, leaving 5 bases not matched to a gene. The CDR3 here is CASSYARTSGNEQYF. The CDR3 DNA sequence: TGTGCCAGCAGTTATGCCCGGACTAGCGGGAACGAGCAGTACTTC.

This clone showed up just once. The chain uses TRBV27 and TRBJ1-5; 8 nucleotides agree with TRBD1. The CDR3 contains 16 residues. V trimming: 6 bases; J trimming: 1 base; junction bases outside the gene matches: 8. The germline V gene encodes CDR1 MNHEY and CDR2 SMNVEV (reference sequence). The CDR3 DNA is TGTGCCAGCAGAGCAGGGGGCATGGTGAGCAATCAGCCCCAGCATTTT. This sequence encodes CASRAGGMVSNQPQHF.

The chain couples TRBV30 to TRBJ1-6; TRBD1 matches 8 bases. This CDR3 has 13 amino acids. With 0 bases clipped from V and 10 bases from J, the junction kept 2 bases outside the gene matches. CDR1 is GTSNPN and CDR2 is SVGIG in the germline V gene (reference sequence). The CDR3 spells CAWSVQGDSPLHF. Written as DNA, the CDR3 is TGTGCCTGGAGTGTACAGGGGGACTCACCCCTCCACTTT. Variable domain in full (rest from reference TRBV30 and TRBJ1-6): SQTIHQWPATLVQPVGSPLSLECTVEGTSNPNLYWYRQAAGRGLQLLFYSVGIGQISSEVPQNLSASRPQDRQFILSSKKLLLSDSGFYLCAWSVQGDSPLHFGNGTRLTVT.

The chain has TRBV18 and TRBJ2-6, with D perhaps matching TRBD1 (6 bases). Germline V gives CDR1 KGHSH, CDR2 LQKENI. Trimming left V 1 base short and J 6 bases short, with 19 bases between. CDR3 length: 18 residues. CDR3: CASSPQTTQGFAANVLTF. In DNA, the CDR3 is TGTGCCAGCTCACCACAGACCACACAGGGATTTGCGGCCAACGTCCTGACTTTC. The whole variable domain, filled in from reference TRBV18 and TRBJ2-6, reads NAGVMQNPRHLVRRRGQEARLRCSPMKGHSHVYWYRQLPEEGLKFMVYLQKENIIDESGMPKERFSAEFPKEGPSILRIQQVVRGDSAAYFCASSPQTTQGFAANVLTFGAGSRLTVL.

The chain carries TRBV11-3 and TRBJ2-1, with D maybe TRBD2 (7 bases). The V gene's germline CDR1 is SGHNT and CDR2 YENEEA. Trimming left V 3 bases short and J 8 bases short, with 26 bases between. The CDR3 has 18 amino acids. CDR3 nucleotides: TGTGCCAGCAGCTTTAGGGGGTACGGGGGAGGGCCTGGATATGAGCAGTTCTTC. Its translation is CASSFRGYGGGPGYEQFF. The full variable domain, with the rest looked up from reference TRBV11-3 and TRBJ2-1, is EAGVVQSPRYKIIEKKQPVAFWCNPISGHNTLYWYLQNLGQGPELLIRYENEEAVDDSQLPKDRFSAERLKGVDSTLKIQPAELGDSAVYLCASSFRGYGGGPGYEQFFGPGTRLTVL.

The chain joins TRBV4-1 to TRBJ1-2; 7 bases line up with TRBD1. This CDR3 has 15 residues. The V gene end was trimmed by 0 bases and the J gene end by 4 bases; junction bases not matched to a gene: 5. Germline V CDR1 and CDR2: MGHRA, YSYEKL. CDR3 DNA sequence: TGCGCCAGCAGCCAAGACAGGGGGTTTGTCTATGGCTACACCTTC. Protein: CASSQDRGFVYGYTF.

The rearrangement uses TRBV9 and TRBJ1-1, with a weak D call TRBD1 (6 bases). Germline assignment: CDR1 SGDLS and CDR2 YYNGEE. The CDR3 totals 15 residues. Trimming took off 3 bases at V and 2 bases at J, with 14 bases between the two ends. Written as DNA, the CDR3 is TGTGCCAGCAGCGCCTCCGGGACAACTAACACTGAAGCTTTCTTT. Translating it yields CASSASGTTNTEAFF.

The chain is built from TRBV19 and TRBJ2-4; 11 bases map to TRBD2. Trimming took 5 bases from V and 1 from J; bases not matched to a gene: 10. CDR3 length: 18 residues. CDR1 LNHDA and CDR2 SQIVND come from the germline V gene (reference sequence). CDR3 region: CASSDGTSGLGAKNIQYF. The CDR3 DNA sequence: TGTGCCAGTAGTGACGGGACTAGCGGACTCGGGGCCAAAAACATTCAGTACTTC.

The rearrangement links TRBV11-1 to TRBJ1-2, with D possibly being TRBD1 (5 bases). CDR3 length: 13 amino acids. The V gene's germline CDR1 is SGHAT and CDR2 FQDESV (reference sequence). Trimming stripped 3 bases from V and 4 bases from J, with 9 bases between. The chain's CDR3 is CASSLGGSYGYTF. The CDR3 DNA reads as TGTGCCAGCAGCTTGGGGGGGTCCTATGGCTACACCTTC.

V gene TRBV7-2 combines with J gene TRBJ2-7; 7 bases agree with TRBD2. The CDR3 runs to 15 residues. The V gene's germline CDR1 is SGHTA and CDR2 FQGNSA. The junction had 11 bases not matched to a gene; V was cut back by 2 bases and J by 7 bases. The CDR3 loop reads CASSLTGGALREQYF. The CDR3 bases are TGTGCCAGCAGCTTAACGGGAGGAGCCCTACGGGAGCAGTACTTC.

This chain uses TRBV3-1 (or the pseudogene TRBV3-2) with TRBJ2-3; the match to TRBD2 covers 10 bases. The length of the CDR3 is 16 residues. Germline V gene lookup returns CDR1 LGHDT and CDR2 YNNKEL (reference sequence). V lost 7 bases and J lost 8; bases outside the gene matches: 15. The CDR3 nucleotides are TGTGCCAGCACCTTAAGCGGGAGGGGCCGAAGTGGTACGCAGTATTTT. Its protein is CASTLSGRGRSGTQYF.

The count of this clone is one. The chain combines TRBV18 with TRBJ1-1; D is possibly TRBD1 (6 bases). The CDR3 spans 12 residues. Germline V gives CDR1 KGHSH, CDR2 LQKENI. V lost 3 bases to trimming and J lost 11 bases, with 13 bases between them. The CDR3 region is CASSPVAGEAFF. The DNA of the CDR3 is TGTGCCAGCTCACCGGTGGCAGGGGAGGCTTTCTTT.

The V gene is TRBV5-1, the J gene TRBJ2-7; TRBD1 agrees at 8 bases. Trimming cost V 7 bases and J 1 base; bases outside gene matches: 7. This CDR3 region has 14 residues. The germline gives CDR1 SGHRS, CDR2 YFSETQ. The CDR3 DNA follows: TGCGCCAGCCAGGGACAGGCTGGTTCCTACGAGCAGTACTTC. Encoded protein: CASQGQAGSYEQYF.

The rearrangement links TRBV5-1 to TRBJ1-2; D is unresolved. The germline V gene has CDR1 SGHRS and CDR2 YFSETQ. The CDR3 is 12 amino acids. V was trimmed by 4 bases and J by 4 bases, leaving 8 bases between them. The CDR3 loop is CASSTDIYGYTF. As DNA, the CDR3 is TGCGCCAGCAGCACCGACATCTATGGCTACACCTTC.

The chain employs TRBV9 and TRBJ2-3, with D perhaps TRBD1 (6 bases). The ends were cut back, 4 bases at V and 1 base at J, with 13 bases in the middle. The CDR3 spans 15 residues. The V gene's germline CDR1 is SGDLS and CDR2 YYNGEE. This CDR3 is CASSQDSLRTDTQYF. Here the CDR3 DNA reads TGTGCCAGCAGCCAGGACAGTTTACGCACAGATACGCAGTATTTT.

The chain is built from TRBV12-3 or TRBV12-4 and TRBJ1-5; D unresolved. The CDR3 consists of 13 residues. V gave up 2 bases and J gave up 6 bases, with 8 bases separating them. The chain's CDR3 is CASSLFTGQPQHF. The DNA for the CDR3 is TGTGCCAGCAGTTTATTTACGGGTCAGCCCCAGCATTTT.

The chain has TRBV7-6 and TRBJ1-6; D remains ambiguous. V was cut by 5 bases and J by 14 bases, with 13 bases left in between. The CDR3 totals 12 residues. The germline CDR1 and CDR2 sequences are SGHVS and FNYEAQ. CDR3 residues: CASSNPMNTLHF. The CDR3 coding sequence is TGTGCCAGCAGCAATCCAATGAACACCCTCCACTTT.

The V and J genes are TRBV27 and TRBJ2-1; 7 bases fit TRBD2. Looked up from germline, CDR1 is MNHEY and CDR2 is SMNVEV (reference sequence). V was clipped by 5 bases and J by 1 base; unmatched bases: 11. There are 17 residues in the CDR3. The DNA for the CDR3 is TGTGCCAGCAGTACTTTAGGGAGGGCCTCTTCCTACAATGAGCAGTTCTTC. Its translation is CASSTLGRASSYNEQFF.

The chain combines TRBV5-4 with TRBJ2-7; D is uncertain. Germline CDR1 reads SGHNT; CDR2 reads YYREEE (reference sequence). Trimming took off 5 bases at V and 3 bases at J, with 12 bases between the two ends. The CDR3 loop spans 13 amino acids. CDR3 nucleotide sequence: TGTGCCAGCAGTTCCACGGAGCGCTACGAGCAGTACTTC. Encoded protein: CASSSTERYEQYF.

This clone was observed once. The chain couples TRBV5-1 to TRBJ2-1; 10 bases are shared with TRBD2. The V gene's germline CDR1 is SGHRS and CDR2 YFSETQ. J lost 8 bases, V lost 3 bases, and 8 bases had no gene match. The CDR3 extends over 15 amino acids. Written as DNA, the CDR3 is TGCGCCAGCAGCTCTTTAGCGGGAGGTATTCATGAGCAGTTCTTC. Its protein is CASSSLAGGIHEQFF.

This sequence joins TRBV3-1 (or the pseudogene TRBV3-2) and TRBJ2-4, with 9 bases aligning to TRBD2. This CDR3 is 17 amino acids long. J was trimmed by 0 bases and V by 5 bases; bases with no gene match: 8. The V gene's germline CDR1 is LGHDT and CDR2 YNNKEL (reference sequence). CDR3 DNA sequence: TGTGCCAGCAGCTCCAACCTACTAGCGGGAGCCAAAAACATTCAGTACTTC. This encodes CASSSNLLAGAKNIQYF.

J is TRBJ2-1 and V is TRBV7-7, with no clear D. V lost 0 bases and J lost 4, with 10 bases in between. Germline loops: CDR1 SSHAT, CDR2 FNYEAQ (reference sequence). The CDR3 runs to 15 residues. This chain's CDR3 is CASSLASTGYNEQFF. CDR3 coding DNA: TGTGCCAGCAGCTTAGCATCGACTGGTTACAATGAGCAGTTCTTC.

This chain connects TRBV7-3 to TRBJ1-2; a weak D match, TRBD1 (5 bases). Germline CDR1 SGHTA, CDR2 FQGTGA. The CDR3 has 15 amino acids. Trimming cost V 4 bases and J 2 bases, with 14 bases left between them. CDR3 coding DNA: TGTGCCAGCAGCTCGTGGGGCCCCTCCAACTATGGCTACACCTTC. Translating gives CASSSWGPSNYGYTF.